This TCR beta chain was observed in a study of blood T cell repertoires in COVID-19. Study information: COVID-19 samples collected from the United States, Italy and Spain covered acute and convalescent phases.

This clone was observed a handful of times. Germline lookup yields CDR1 LGHDT and CDR2 YNNKEL (reference sequence). Trimming cost V 2 bases and J 6 bases, with 14 bases left between them. The CDR3 contains 14 residues. Sequenced by immunoSEQ multiplex PCR; TCRdb stores in-frame clones only, minus some. This sample has 200,000 to 250,000 clones; about nine tenths occur once, and the top ten carry about 6.3%. The sequenced material came from peripheral blood. This receptor was taken from a man between 60 and 70 years old who had recovered from COVID-19. This chain links TRBV3-1 (or the pseudogene TRBV3-2) with TRBJ2-7, with D unclear. Written as DNA, the CDR3 is TGTGCCAGCAGCCAAACTTATCTAACGGTCGAGCAGTACTTC. As protein: CASSQTYLTVEQYF.